A selection of T cell receptor beta chains follows, all from one sample in a study of human thymus T cells. The protocol was immunoSEQ multiplex PCR, while the TCRdb copy is restricted to in-frame clones and leaves out a portion. The repertoire has approximately 49,000 clones, 95% of them found once; the top ten carry over 0.15%. Sequences were obtained from blood. All receptors come from a girl in the first two years of life with a congenital heart defect but otherwise immunologically healthy. CDR3s include the opening cysteine and the closing phenylalanine or tryptophan. A D gene is named only where the DNA matches it firmly. Size is omitted from some rows. Given values are once, few, many or a class for expanded clones.

cdr3_nt: TGTGCCAGCAGGGAGAGGGGTGGTTTAACCGGGGAGCTGTTTTTT; cdr3_aa: CASRERGGLTGELFF; v_call: TRBV6-1; d_call: .; j_call: TRBJ2-2; clone_size: .
cdr3_nt: TGTGCCAGCGCCCCCGCCGTAACTAACTATGGCTACACCTTC; cdr3_aa: CASAPAVTNYGYTF; v_call: TRBV27; d_call: .; j_call: TRBJ1-2; clone_size: .
cdr3_nt: TGTGCCAGTAGTATAGTTCAAACAGCGCATCAGCCCCAGCATTTT; cdr3_aa: CASSIVQTAHQPQHF; v_call: TRBV19; d_call: .; j_call: TRBJ1-5; clone_size: .
cdr3_nt: TGTGCCAGCAGTCTCCCACTGTCGGGCGAGCAGTACTTC; cdr3_aa: CASSLPLSGEQYF; v_call: TRBV6-5; d_call: .; j_call: TRBJ2-7; clone_size: .
cdr3_nt: TGTGCCAGCGGGAGGACCACCGGGGAGCTGTTTTTT; cdr3_aa: CASGRTTGELFF; v_call: TRBV6-5; d_call: .; j_call: TRBJ2-2; clone_size: .
cdr3_nt: TGTGCCAGCAGCCATGACTTAGCGGGATACCCCGTGCAGTACTTC; cdr3_aa: CASSHDLAGYPVQYF; v_call: TRBV14; d_call: TRBD2; j_call: TRBJ2-7; clone_size: .
cdr3_nt: TGCAGCGTTGCAGGACAGAACGAGCAGTACTTC; cdr3_aa: CSVAGQNEQYF; v_call: TRBV29-1; d_call: .; j_call: TRBJ2-7; clone_size: .
cdr3_nt: TGTGCCAGCAGCTCCCGGGCGGGGGCGCTGAACGAGCAGTACTTC; cdr3_aa: CASSSRAGALNEQYF; v_call: TRBV13; d_call: .; j_call: TRBJ2-7; clone_size: .
cdr3_nt: TGTGCCAGCACATCCGGGACAGTGAATCAGCCCCAGCATTTT; cdr3_aa: CASTSGTVNQPQHF; v_call: TRBV7-2; d_call: TRBD1; j_call: TRBJ1-5; clone_size: .
cdr3_nt: TGTGCCAGCAGCTTGAGAGGGTCTAGGTACGAGCAGTACTTC; cdr3_aa: CASSLRGSRYEQYF; v_call: TRBV5-6; d_call: .; j_call: TRBJ2-7; clone_size: once
cdr3_nt: TGTGCCATCAGTGAGTCTGGGGGGAGGGGCTCCTACAATGAGCAGTTCTTC; cdr3_aa: CAISESGGRGSYNEQFF; v_call: TRBV10-3; d_call: TRBD2; j_call: TRBJ2-1; clone_size: .
cdr3_nt: TGTGCCAGCAGCTTGTACGGTGACAATGAGCAGTTCTTC; cdr3_aa: CASSLYGDNEQFF; v_call: TRBV5-5; d_call: .; j_call: TRBJ2-1; clone_size: .
cdr3_nt: TGTGCCAGCAGCTTAGATCGGGGAGCGGGAGGCCTTGACAATGAGCAGTTCTTC; cdr3_aa: CASSLDRGAGGLDNEQFF; v_call: TRBV11-3; d_call: TRBD2; j_call: TRBJ2-1; clone_size: .
cdr3_nt: TGTGCCTGGAATCTTGGTGGGGAACCGTATGGCTACACCTTC; cdr3_aa: CAWNLGGEPYGYTF; v_call: TRBV30; d_call: .; j_call: TRBJ1-2; clone_size: .
cdr3_nt: TGTGCCAGCAGCAAAGGGACTAGCGGGAACACCGGGGAGCTGTTTTTT; cdr3_aa: CASSKGTSGNTGELFF; v_call: TRBV21-1; d_call: .; j_call: TRBJ2-2; clone_size: .
cdr3_nt: TGTGCCAGCAGCTTTCGGACAGGGAGGGCAGATACGCAGTATTTT; cdr3_aa: CASSFRTGRADTQYF; v_call: TRBV5-6; d_call: .; j_call: TRBJ2-3; clone_size: .
cdr3_nt: TGTGCCAGCAGCTTGGGACAGGGCGCAGATACGCAGTATTTT; cdr3_aa: CASSLGQGADTQYF; v_call: TRBV5-6; d_call: TRBD1; j_call: TRBJ2-3; clone_size: .
cdr3_nt: TGCGCCAGCAGTGAACCCCCCGACCGCAAACCCCAATTGGCCCAGTACTTC; cdr3_aa: CASSEPPDRKPQLAQYF; v_call: TRBV10-2; d_call: .; j_call: TRBJ2-5; clone_size: .
cdr3_nt: TGTGCCAGCAGTTACCGATCTAGCGGGAGGAAAGATGAGCAGTTCTTC; cdr3_aa: CASSYRSSGRKDEQFF; v_call: TRBV6-5; d_call: TRBD2; j_call: TRBJ2-1; clone_size: .
cdr3_nt: TGTGCCAGCAGCCTAGCATTAGGGGGTGGAGAGACCCAGTACTTC; cdr3_aa: CASSLALGGGETQYF; v_call: TRBV5-4; d_call: .; j_call: TRBJ2-5; clone_size: .
cdr3_nt: TGTGCCAGCAGCTTAGGGGCTAGCACAGATACGCAGTATTTT; cdr3_aa: CASSLGASTDTQYF; v_call: TRBV7-9; d_call: .; j_call: TRBJ2-3; clone_size: .
cdr3_nt: TGTGCCAGCAGCTTAGAGGTCTACGAGCAGTACTTC; cdr3_aa: CASSLEVYEQYF; v_call: TRBV7-8; d_call: .; j_call: TRBJ2-7; clone_size: .
cdr3_nt: TGTGCCAGCAGTGGGCGGGACAGGGATGGAAACACCATATATTTT; cdr3_aa: CASSGRDRDGNTIYF; v_call: TRBV2; d_call: TRBD1; j_call: TRBJ1-3; clone_size: .
cdr3_nt: TGTGCCAGCAGCGCCAGGGGGTGGACCCAAGAGACCCAGTACTTC; cdr3_aa: CASSARGWTQETQYF; v_call: TRBV9; d_call: TRBD1; j_call: TRBJ2-5; clone_size: .
cdr3_nt: TGTGCCAGCAGACCCCCCGGGTTCTGGGAGAACACTGAAGCTTTCTTT; cdr3_aa: CASRPPGFWENTEAFF; v_call: TRBV28; d_call: .; j_call: TRBJ1-1; clone_size: .
cdr3_nt: TGTGCCAGCAGCTCATGGGACAGGCCTTACGAGCAGTACTTC; cdr3_aa: CASSSWDRPYEQYF; v_call: TRBV7-8; d_call: TRBD1; j_call: TRBJ2-7; clone_size: .
cdr3_nt: TGTGCCAGCAGCTTAGACGGTTATGAAAAACTGTTTTTT; cdr3_aa: CASSLDGYEKLFF; v_call: TRBV7-9; d_call: .; j_call: TRBJ1-4; clone_size: .
cdr3_nt: TGTGCCAGCAGCTTAGCTCGGGGGTGGGATGAAGCTTTCTTT; cdr3_aa: CASSLARGWDEAFF; v_call: TRBV7-9; d_call: .; j_call: TRBJ1-1; clone_size: .
cdr3_nt: TGTGCCAGCAGTCCCCCGCGCAAGAGCTTGAGCAATGAGCAGTTCTTC; cdr3_aa: CASSPPRKSLSNEQFF; v_call: TRBV28; d_call: .; j_call: TRBJ2-1; clone_size: .
cdr3_nt: TGTGCCACCAGCAGAGTAGCCAGGCTAGCGGGGACCTACGAGCAGTACTTC; cdr3_aa: CATSRVARLAGTYEQYF; v_call: TRBV15; d_call: TRBD2; j_call: TRBJ2-7; clone_size: .
cdr3_nt: TGTGCCAGCAGGGCCATGGTTACAGATGGTCCCCAGTTCTTC; cdr3_aa: CASRAMVTDGPQFF; v_call: TRBV2; d_call: .; j_call: TRBJ2-1; clone_size: .
cdr3_nt: TGTGCCAGCAGTTTTGGGACGCAATATGGCTACACCTTC; cdr3_aa: CASSFGTQYGYTF; v_call: TRBV27; d_call: .; j_call: TRBJ1-2; clone_size: .
cdr3_nt: TGCGCCAGCAGCCCTACATACTCGAGCTCCTACAATGAGCAGTTCTTC; cdr3_aa: CASSPTYSSSYNEQFF; v_call: TRBV5-1; d_call: .; j_call: TRBJ2-1; clone_size: once
cdr3_nt: TGTGCCAGCAGCTTTGCCTTCCCCGGGGAGCTGTTTTTT; cdr3_aa: CASSFAFPGELFF; v_call: TRBV28; d_call: .; j_call: TRBJ2-2; clone_size: .
cdr3_nt: TGTGCCAGCAGCGTCCGAGGGGGGGACACTGAAGCTTTCTTT; cdr3_aa: CASSVRGGDTEAFF; v_call: TRBV9; d_call: .; j_call: TRBJ1-1; clone_size: .
cdr3_nt: TGTGCCAGCAGCTTAGTGGCTGGAAACACCATATATTTT; cdr3_aa: CASSLVAGNTIYF; v_call: TRBV7-9; d_call: .; j_call: TRBJ1-3; clone_size: .
cdr3_nt: TGTGCCAGCAGGACAGGGGGCCCTAATGAAAAACTGTTTTTT; cdr3_aa: CASRTGGPNEKLFF; v_call: TRBV25-1; d_call: TRBD1; j_call: TRBJ1-4; clone_size: .
cdr3_nt: TGCAGTGCTAGTAGAAATGAGCAGTTCTTC; cdr3_aa: CSASRNEQFF; v_call: TRBV20-1; d_call: .; j_call: TRBJ2-1; clone_size: .
cdr3_nt: TGTGCTAGTGGCCCCCAGCTCACCTACAATGAGCAGTTCTTC; cdr3_aa: CASGPQLTYNEQFF; v_call: TRBV12-5; d_call: .; j_call: TRBJ2-1; clone_size: .
cdr3_nt: TGTGCCATCAGTGAGTCGGGGACAGGGGGTAGCACTGAAGCTTTCTTT; cdr3_aa: CAISESGTGGSTEAFF; v_call: TRBV10-3; d_call: TRBD1; j_call: TRBJ1-1; clone_size: .
cdr3_nt: TGTGCCAGTAGTAACCGACTAGTCGGGGACATTCAGTACTTC; cdr3_aa: CASSNRLVGDIQYF; v_call: TRBV19; d_call: .; j_call: TRBJ2-4; clone_size: .
cdr3_nt: TGCAGTGAGGGTCGGGGTACTGAAGCTTTCTTT; cdr3_aa: CSEGRGTEAFF; v_call: TRBV20-1; d_call: .; j_call: TRBJ1-1; clone_size: .
cdr3_nt: TGTGCCAGCAGCGTCCGGGACGAGCAGTACTTC; cdr3_aa: CASSVRDEQYF; v_call: TRBV5-6; d_call: .; j_call: TRBJ2-7; clone_size: .
cdr3_nt: TGCGCCAGCAGCCACATCAGAGCGGGAGGGCCAAGAGATACGCAGTATTTT; cdr3_aa: CASSHIRAGGPRDTQYF; v_call: TRBV4-1; d_call: TRBD2; j_call: TRBJ2-3; clone_size: .
cdr3_nt: TGCAGCGCAGGAAGCTCAGGGAGACGCTACACCTTC; cdr3_aa: CSAGSSGRRYTF; v_call: TRBV29-1; d_call: .; j_call: TRBJ1-2; clone_size: once
cdr3_nt: TGTGCCAGCAGCTCCCCACTAGCCCTAGCCAAAAACATTCAGTACTTC; cdr3_aa: CASSSPLALAKNIQYF; v_call: TRBV7-9; d_call: .; j_call: TRBJ2-4; clone_size: .
cdr3_nt: TGTGCCAGCAGACTCGCCGTACTGAAGGCGGCAGGCTACTCCTACGAGCAGTACTTC; cdr3_aa: CASRLAVLKAAGYSYEQYF; v_call: TRBV21-1; d_call: .; j_call: TRBJ2-7; clone_size: .
cdr3_nt: TGTGCCAGCAGCCCCGCTGCTGGGGGCGCGCCCCGCGAGCAGTACTTC; cdr3_aa: CASSPAAGGAPREQYF; v_call: TRBV28; d_call: .; j_call: TRBJ2-7; clone_size: .